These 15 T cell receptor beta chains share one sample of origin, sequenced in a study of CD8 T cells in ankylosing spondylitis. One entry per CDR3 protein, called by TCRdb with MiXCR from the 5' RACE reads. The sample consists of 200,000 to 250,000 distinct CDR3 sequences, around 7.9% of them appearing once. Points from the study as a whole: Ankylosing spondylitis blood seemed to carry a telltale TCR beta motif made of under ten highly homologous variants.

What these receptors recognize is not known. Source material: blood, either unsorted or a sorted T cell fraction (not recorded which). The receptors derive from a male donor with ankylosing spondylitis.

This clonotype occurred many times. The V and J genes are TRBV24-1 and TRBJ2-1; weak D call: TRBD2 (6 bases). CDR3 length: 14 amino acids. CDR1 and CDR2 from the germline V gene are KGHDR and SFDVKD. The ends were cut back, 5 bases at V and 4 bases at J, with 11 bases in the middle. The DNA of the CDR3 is TGTGCCACCAGTGGTAGCGGTTTTTACAATGAGCAGTTCTTC. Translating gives CATSGSGFYNEQFF.

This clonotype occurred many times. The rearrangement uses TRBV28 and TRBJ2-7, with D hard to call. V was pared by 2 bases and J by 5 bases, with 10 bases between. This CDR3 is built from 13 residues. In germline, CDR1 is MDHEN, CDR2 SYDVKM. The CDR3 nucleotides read TGTGCCAGCAGTTTAGTACCTCGGGACGAGCAGTACTTC. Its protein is CASSLVPRDEQYF.

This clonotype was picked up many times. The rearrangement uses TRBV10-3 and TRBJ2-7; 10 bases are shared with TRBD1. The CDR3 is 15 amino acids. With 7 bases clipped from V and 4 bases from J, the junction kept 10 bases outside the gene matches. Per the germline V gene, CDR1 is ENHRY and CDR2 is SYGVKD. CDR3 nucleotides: TGTGCCATCATTGACAGACCGGGACAGGGGTACGAGCAGTACTTC. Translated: CAIIDRPGQGYEQYF.

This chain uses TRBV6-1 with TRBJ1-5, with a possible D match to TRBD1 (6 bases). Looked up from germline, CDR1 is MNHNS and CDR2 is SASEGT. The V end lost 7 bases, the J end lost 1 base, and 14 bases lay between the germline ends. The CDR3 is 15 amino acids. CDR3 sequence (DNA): TGTGCCAGCAATGAGTACAGGGCGAGCAATCAGCCCCAGCATTTT. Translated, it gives CASNEYRASNQPQHF.

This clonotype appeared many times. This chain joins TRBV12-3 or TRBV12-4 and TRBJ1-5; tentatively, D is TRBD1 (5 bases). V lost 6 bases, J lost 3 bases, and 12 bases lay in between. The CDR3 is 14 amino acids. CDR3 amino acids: CASSSDSDNQPQHF. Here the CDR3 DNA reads TGTGCCAGCAGCTCCGACAGTGACAATCAGCCCCAGCATTTT.

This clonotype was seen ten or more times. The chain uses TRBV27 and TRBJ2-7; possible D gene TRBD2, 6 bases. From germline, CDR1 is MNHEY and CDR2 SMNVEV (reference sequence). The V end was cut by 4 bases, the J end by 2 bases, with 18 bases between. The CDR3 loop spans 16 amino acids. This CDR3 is CASSSSVGGITYEQYF. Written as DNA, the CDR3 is TGTGCCAGCAGTTCGTCGGTGGGCGGGATCACCTACGAGCAGTACTTC.

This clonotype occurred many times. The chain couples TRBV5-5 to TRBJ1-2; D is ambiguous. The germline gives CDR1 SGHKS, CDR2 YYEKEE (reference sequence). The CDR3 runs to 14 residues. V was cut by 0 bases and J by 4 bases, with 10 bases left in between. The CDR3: CASSLGSSPYGYTF. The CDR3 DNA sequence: TGTGCCAGCAGCTTGGGGTCGTCACCCTATGGCTACACCTTC.

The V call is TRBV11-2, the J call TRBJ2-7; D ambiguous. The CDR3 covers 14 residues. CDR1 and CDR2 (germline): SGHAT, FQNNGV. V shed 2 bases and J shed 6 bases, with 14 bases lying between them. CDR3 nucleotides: TGTGCCAGCAGCTTAACCGTTAGGCTCGCCGAGCAGTACTTC. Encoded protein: CASSLTVRLAEQYF. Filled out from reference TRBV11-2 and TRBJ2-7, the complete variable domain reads EAGVAQSPRYKIIEKRQSVAFWCNPISGHATLYWYQQILGQGPKLLIQFQNNGVVDDSQLPKDRFSAERLKGVDSTLKIQPAKLEDSAVYLCASSLTVRLAEQYFGPGTRLTVT.

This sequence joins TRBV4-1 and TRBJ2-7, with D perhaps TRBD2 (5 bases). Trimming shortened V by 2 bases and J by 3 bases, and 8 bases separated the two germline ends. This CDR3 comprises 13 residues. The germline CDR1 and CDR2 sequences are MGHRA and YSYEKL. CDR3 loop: CASSQPRDYEQYF. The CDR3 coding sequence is TGCGCCAGCAGCCAACCCCGGGACTACGAGCAGTACTTC.

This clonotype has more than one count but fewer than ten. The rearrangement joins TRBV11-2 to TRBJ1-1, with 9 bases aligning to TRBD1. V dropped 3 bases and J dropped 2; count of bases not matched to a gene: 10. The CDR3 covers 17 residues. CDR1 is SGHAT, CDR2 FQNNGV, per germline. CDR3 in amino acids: CASSLEGTGPLNTEAFF. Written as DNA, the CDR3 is TGTGCCAGCAGCTTGGAGGGGACAGGGCCCCTAAACACTGAAGCTTTCTTT.

CDR3 nucleotides: TGTGCCAGCTATGACTGGGAACTTACAGGGGGATCCTACGAGCAGTACTTC. Translating it yields CASYDWELTGGSYEQYF. The rearrangement joins TRBV5-6 to TRBJ2-7, with 8 bases fitting TRBD1. The CDR3 is made up of 17 amino acids. J was trimmed by 1 base and V by 7 bases; bases with no gene match: 16. Germline CDR1 reads SGHDT; CDR2 reads YYEEEE.

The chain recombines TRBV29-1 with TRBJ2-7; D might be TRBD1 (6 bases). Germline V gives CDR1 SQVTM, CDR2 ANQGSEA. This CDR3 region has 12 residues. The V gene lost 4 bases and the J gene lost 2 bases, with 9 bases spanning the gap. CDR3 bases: TGCAGCGTTGCTACAGGGCCCTACGAGCAGTACTTC. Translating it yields CSVATGPYEQYF.

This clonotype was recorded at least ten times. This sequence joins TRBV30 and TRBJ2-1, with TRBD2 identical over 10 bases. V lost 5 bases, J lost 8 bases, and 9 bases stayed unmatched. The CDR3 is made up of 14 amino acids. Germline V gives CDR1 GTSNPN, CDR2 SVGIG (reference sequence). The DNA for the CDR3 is TGTGCCTGGGCCCTAGCGGGAGTGTCATATGAGCAGTTCTTC. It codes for CAWALAGVSYEQFF.

CDR3 DNA sequence: TGCGCCAGCAGCTTGGAGGGGCTAGCGGACATCACAGATACGCAGTATTTT. Translation gives CASSLEGLADITDTQYF. The chain has TRBV5-1 and TRBJ2-3; 7 bases are a match to TRBD2. The CDR3 extends over 17 amino acids. With 0 bases clipped from V and 2 bases from J, the junction kept 9 bases outside the gene matches. Germline CDR1 is SGHRS and CDR2 is YFSETQ.

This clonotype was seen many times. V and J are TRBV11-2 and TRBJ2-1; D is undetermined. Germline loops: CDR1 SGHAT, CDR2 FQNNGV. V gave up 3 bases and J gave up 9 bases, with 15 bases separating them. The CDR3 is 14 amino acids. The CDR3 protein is CASSFGLSKGEQFF. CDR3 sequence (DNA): TGTGCCAGCAGCTTCGGGCTCAGTAAGGGTGAGCAGTTCTTC.